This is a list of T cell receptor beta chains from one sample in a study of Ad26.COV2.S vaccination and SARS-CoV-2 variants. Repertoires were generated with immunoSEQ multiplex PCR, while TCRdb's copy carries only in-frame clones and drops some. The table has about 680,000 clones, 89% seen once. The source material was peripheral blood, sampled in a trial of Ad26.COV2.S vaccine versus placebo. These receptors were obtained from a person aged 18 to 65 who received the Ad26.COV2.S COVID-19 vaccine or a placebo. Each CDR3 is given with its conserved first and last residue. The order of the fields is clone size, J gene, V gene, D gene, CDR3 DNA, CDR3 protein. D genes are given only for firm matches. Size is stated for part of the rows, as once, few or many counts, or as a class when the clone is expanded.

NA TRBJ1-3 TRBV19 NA TGTGCCAGTAGTATAGGTCGCGCCTCTGGAAACACCATATATTTT CASSIGRASGNTIYF
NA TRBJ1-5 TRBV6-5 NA TGTGCCAGCAGTTACAGAATGGGGGGACATCAGCCCCAGCATTTT CASSYRMGGHQPQHF
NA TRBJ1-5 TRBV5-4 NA TGTGCCAGCAGCTTGGTAAACAGGGACCAGCCCCAGCATTTT CASSLVNRDQPQHF
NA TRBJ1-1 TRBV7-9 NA TGTGCCAGCAGCTCGGGGGCTTACACTGAAGCTTTCTTT CASSSGAYTEAFF
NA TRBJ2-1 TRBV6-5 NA TGTGCCAGCAGTTACTGGCTAGAAAGCAATGAGCAGTTCTTC CASSYWLESNEQFF
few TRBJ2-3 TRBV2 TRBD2 TGTGCCAGCAACATAGCGGGAGGTTCAGATACGCAGTATTTT CASNIAGGSDTQYF
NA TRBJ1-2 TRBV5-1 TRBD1 TGCGCCAGCAGCTTGGGGACAGGGGAGGGGAACTATGGCTACACCTTC CASSLGTGEGNYGYTF
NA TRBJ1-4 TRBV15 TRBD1 TGTGCCACCAGCACCCACAGGGGGAAGATTGAAAAACTGTTTTTT CATSTHRGKIEKLFF
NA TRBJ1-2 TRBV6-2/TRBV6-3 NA TGTGCCAGCAGTTTCAGTGGGGCGCAAACTAACTATGGCTACACCTTC CASSFSGAQTNYGYTF
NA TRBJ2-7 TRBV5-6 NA TGTGCCAGCCCACGAGAAGAGCAGTACTTC CASPREEQYF
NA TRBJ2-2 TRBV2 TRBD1 TGTGCCAGTCTTCAGGGGGCTAACACCGGGGAGCTGTTTTTT CASLQGANTGELFF
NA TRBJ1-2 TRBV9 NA TGTGCCAGCAGCGAACAGCTTATCGCTAACTATGGCTACACCTTC CASSEQLIANYGYTF
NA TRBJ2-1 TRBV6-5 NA TGTGCCAGCAGGCTACCGGACAGAGACAATGAGCAGTTCTTC CASRLPDRDNEQFF
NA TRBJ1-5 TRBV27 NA TGTGCCAGCAGTGGCGGGGGCGGCAATCAGCCCCAGCATTTT CASSGGGGNQPQHF
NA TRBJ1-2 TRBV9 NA TGTGCCAGCAGCGTAGCTGAGGGCTATGGCTACACCTTC CASSVAEGYGYTF
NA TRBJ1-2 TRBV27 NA TGTGCCAGCAGTCGCGGACCGGGGCTCGGCTACACCTTC CASSRGPGLGYTF
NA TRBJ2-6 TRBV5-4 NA TGTGCCAGCAGCTTGGCCGGGGCCAACGTCCTGACTTTC CASSLAGANVLTF
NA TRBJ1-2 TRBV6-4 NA TGTGCCAGCAGTGACTCGCCAGGCGAGTCAATGTTCTTC CASSDSPGESMFF
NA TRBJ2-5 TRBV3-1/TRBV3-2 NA TGTGCCAGCAGCCCCTCGATTGTGAATACGGCCCAGTACTTC CASSPSIVNTAQYF
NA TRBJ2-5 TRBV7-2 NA TGTGCCAGCAGCTTAGCTGGGGTAGAGACCCAGTACTTC CASSLAGVETQYF
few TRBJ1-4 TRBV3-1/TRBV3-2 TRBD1 TGTGCCAGCAGCTCCCTCCCGGGACAGTCCTTCTTTGGGGAAAAACTGTTTTTT CASSSLPGQSFFGEKLFF
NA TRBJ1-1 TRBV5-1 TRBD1 TGCGCCAGCAGCTTGTTTGGACAGGAGAACACTGAAGCTTTCTTT CASSLFGQENTEAFF
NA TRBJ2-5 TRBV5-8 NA TGTGCCAGCAGCTTGGGCCTATTGAATGTGTCAAGAGAGACCCAGTACTTC CASSLGLLNVSRETQYF
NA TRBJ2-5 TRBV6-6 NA TGTGCCAGCAGTTCCCATCGACCAGAGACCCAGTACTTC CASSSHRPETQYF
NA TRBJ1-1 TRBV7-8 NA TGTGCCAGCAGCTTAGCGCCAGGAGGGGGAAACACTGAAGCTTTCTTT CASSLAPGGGNTEAFF
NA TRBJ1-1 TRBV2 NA TGTGCCAGCAGTGAAGCCCGGGCCACTGAAGCTTTCTTT CASSEARATEAFF
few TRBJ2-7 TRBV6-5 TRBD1 TGTGCCAGCAGGGGGACAGGGGGCTCGGTCGAGCAGTACTTC CASRGTGGSVEQYF
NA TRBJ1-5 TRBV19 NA TGTGCCAGTAGTATAGAGGGGTCCTATCAGCCCCAGCATTTT CASSIEGSYQPQHF
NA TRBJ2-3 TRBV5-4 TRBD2 TGTGCCAGCAGCTCCCTAGCGGGGGGGGTAGATACGCAGTATTTT CASSSLAGGVDTQYF
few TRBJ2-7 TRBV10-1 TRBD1 TGCGCCAGCAGTGTGGGGACAGGGGGATACGAGCAGTACTTC CASSVGTGGYEQYF
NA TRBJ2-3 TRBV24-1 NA TGTGCCACCAGTCGTCAGGGAACCACTAGCACAGATACGCAGTATTTT CATSRQGTTSTDTQYF
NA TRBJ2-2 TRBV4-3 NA TGCGCCAGCAGCCAAGTCCCGAACACCGGGGAGCTGTTTTTT CASSQVPNTGELFF
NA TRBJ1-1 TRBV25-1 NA TGTGCCAGCATCCCCCTGGGGGGGACGGGGGGGACTGAAGCTTTCTTT CASIPLGGTGGTEAFF
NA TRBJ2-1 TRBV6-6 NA TGTGCCAGCAGTTACAGCTCGCCTACCTACAATGAGCAGTTCTTC CASSYSSPTYNEQFF
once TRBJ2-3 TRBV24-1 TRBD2 TGTGCCACCAGTGATCCTGACGGACCCGGGGGGGGAGATACGCAGTATTTT CATSDPDGPGGGDTQYF
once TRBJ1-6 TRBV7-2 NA TGTGCCAGCATAGCTCGACAGATCCCCAATTCACCCCTCCACTTT CASIARQIPNSPLHF
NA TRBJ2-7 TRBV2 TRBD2 TGTGCCAGCAGGCCCCTAGCGGGAGCCTCCTACGGGCAGTACTTC CASRPLAGASYGQYF
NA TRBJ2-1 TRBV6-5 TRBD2 TGTGCCAGCAGTAAGACTAGCGGGGGGGCGCATGAGCAGTTCTTC CASSKTSGGAHEQFF
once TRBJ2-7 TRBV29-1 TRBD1 TGCAGCGCCGGGACAGGCCCTGCCTACGAGCAGTACTTC CSAGTGPAYEQYF
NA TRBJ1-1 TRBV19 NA TGTGCCAGTAGTATTAGGCAGGGCGTGGGTGAAGCTTTCTTT CASSIRQGVGEAFF
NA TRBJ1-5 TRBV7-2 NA TGTGCCAGCAGCTTAAGTGGAAGGGGCAATCAGCCCCAGCATTTT CASSLSGRGNQPQHF
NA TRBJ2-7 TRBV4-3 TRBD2 TGCGCCAGCAGCCAAGGGGAGGGGCCTTACGAGCAGTACTTC CASSQGEGPYEQYF
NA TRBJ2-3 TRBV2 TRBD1 TGTGCCAGCACCCCACAGGGGGCCCAAGATACGCAGTATTTT CASTPQGAQDTQYF
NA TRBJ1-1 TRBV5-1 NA TGCGCCAGCAGCTTGATGGGAAACCTGAACACTGAAGCTTTCTTT CASSLMGNLNTEAFF
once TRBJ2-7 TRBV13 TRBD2 TGTGCCAGCAGCCCTAGCGGGAGTAACGACCAGTACTTC CASSPSGSNDQYF
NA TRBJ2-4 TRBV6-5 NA TGTGCCACCGCTAATCGGGCAGGGCTCAAAAACATTCAGTACTTC CATANRAGLKNIQYF
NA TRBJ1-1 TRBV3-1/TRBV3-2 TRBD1 TGTGCCAGCAGCCAGAGGGGACAGGCAAACACTGAAGCTTTCTTT CASSQRGQANTEAFF
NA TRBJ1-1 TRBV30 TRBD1 TGTGCCTGGGGCAGGGGGCTGAACACTGAAGCTTTCTTT CAWGRGLNTEAFF
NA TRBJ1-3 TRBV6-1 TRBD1 TGTGCCAGCAGTGACGAGGGGGCGGGGGGAAACACCATATATTTT CASSDEGAGGNTIYF
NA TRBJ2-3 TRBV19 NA TGTGCCAGTACTCAGGACGGGTACACAGATACGCAGTATTTT CASTQDGYTDTQYF
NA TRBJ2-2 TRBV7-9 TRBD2 TGTGCCAGCAGCTGGCCTAGCGGGGGGCCCGTCGGCGGGGAGCTGTTTTTT CASSWPSGGPVGGELFF
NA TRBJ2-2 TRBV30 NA TGTGCCTGGAGTGTACGAGGCACCGGGGAGCTGTTTTTT CAWSVRGTGELFF
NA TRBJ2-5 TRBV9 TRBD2 TGTGCCAGCAGCGTAGCGGGTAGCGGGGGGCGCGAGACCCAGTACTTC CASSVAGSGGRETQYF
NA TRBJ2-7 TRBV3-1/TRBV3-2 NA TGTGCCAGCAGCCCGAGAGGGGGGACCTACGAGCAGTACTTC CASSPRGGTYEQYF
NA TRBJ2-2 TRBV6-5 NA TGTGCCAGCAAAGGCCCGTGGACCGGGGAGCTGTTTTTT CASKGPWTGELFF
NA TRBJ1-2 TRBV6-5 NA TGTGCCAGCAGCCCCGGGGACGTTGGCTACACCTTC CASSPGDVGYTF